Listed here are 30 T cell receptor beta chains from one sample, sequenced in a study of CXCR3-negative and CXCR3-positive naive CD8 T cells. TRB cDNA libraries were made by UMI-labeled 5' RACE. TCRdb reanalyzed the 5' RACE reads, giving one entry per CDR3 protein sequence and no DNA. Its clone listing holds 45,000 or so distinct CDR3 sequences. The sample comprised naive CXCR3- CD8+ T cells from blood. Stated subset: CD45RO-CCR7+CD27+CD95- naive CD8+ T cells lacking CXCR3 (TNR3-). The receptors come from a human donor in good health. Some clones in this sample may be carry-over from other donors' samples.

The chain uses TRBV13 and TRBJ2-7; TCRdb lists TRBD1, though no DNA is available to test this call. The CDR3 consists of 15 residues. Germline CDR1 and CDR2: PRHDT and FYEKMQ (reference sequence). Here the CDR3 reads CASSSNPDVTYEQYF. The full variable domain, rest sourced from reference TRBV13 and TRBJ2-7, is AAGVIQSPRHLIKEKRETATLKCYPIPRHDTVYWYQQGPGQDPQFLISFYEKMQSDKGSIPDRFSAQQFSDYHSELNMSSLELGDSALYFCASSSNPDVTYEQYFGPGTRLTVT.

The chain combines TRBV29-1 with TRBJ1-2; TCRdb picks TRBD1, but there is no DNA to check that call. Looked up from germline, CDR1 is SQVTM and CDR2 is ANQGSEA. The CDR3 covers 11 residues. The CDR3 reads CSVLTEYGYTF.

J is TRBJ2-7 and V is TRBV29-1; TCRdb indicates TRBD2, and absent DNA this call remains unverified. The germline V gene encodes CDR1 SQVTM and CDR2 ANQGSEA. CDR3 size: 13 residues. Here the CDR3 reads CSVVLAGAYEQYF.

The chain carries TRBV20-1 and TRBJ2-1; the TCRdb call, TRBD1, lacks DNA for checking. CDR3 size: 15 residues. CDR1 and CDR2 from the germline V gene are DFQATT and SNEGSKA (reference sequence). The CDR3 sequence: CSARSRTGDYNEQFF.

The chain recombines TRBV20-1 with TRBJ2-2. The CDR3 has 14 residues. Germline-derived CDR1 and CDR2 are DFQATT and SNEGSKA (reference sequence). The chain's CDR3 is CSAREGGNTGELFF.

The CDR3 here is CASSDPDRTPYEQYF. The gene calls are TRBV12-3 or TRBV12-4 and TRBJ2-7; the D call from TCRdb, TRBD1, cannot be confirmed without DNA. This CDR3 has 15 residues.

The gene calls are TRBV28 and TRBJ2-7. This CDR3 has 14 amino acids. Germline values: CDR1 MDHEN, CDR2 SYDVKM. CDR3 protein: CASSETGSSYEQYF. Full variable domain (outside the CDR3, taken from reference TRBV28 and TRBJ2-7): DVKVTQSSRYLVKRTGEKVFLECVQDMDHENMFWYRQDPGLGLRLIYFSYDVKMKEKGDIPEGYSVSREKKERFSLILESASTNQTSMYLCASSETGSSYEQYFGPGTRLTVT.

The J gene is TRBJ2-1, the V gene TRBV12-3 or TRBV12-4. This CDR3 has 14 amino acids. The CDR3 is CASSSPERMGEQFF.

The rearrangement uses TRBV4-1 and TRBJ2-7; TCRdb picks TRBD1, but there is no DNA to check that call. Germline-derived CDR1 and CDR2 are MGHRA and YSYEKL. This CDR3 has 14 amino acids. The CDR3 sequence is CASSQEPWGLEQYF.

V and J are TRBV15 and TRBJ2-1; the D gene TCRdb calls, TRBD1, cannot be checked with no DNA. CDR1 and CDR2 from the germline V gene are LNHNV and YYDKDF (reference sequence). The CDR3 runs 16 residues. The CDR3 here is CATSVQTGGGPNEQFF. Looking up the rest from reference TRBV15 and TRBJ2-1 gives the full variable domain: DAMVIQNPRYQVTQFGKPVTLSCSQTLNHNVMYWYQQKSSQAPKLLFHYYDKDFNNEADTPDNFQSRRPNTSFCFLDIRSPGLGDTAMYLCATSVQTGGGPNEQFFGPGTRLTVL.

The V call is TRBV12-3 or TRBV12-4, the J call TRBJ2-7. There are 12 residues in the CDR3. The CDR3 spells CASSFISNEQYF.

V is TRBV15 and J is TRBJ2-1; without DNA, the TCRdb call of TRBD1 cannot be checked. Germline-derived CDR1 and CDR2 are LNHNV and YYDKDF (reference sequence). The CDR3 spans 14 residues. The CDR3: CAASRGTEYNEQFF.

Considering frequency, this clonotype is medium-sized. V usage is TRBV4-3 and J usage is TRBJ2-1; TCRdb calls TRBD2, which cannot be checked without DNA. The germline gives CDR1 LGHNA, CDR2 YSLEER. This CDR3 spans 15 amino acids. CDR3 protein: CASSPELAGYNEQFF.

The CDR3 is CASSQPGHLNTEAFF. The chain carries TRBV3-1 and TRBJ1-1; TCRdb indicates TRBD1, and absent DNA this call remains unverified. The CDR3 spans 15 residues. Germline V lookup: CDR1 LGHDT, CDR2 YNNKEL (reference sequence).

This sequence joins TRBV7-7 and TRBJ2-1. The V gene's germline CDR1 is SSHAT and CDR2 FNYEAQ (reference sequence). The CDR3 has 15 amino acids. This chain's CDR3 is CASSLSQNLNDEQFF. The entire variable domain, with the rest obtained from reference TRBV7-7 and TRBJ2-1, is as follows: GAGVSQSPRYKVTKRGQDVTLRCDPISSHATLYWYQQALGQGPEFLTYFNYEAQPDKSGLPSDRFSAERPEGSISTLTIQRTEQRDSAMYRCASSLSQNLNDEQFFGPGTRLTVL.

The chain has TRBV6-4 and TRBJ2-1; absent DNA, TCRdb's TRBD2 call cannot be checked. Germline-derived CDR1 and CDR2 are MRHNA and SNTAGT. CDR3 length: 15 amino acids. The CDR3 protein is CASSPSGGSTDEQFF.

This chain joins TRBV27 and TRBJ2-2; TCRdb names TRBD1, which stays unverified in the absence of DNA. CDR1 MNHEY and CDR2 SMNVEV come from the germline V gene (reference sequence). The CDR3 loop spans 13 amino acids. The CDR3 reads CASRVQGPGELFF.

The V and J genes are TRBV6-2 or TRBV6-3 and TRBJ2-1; with no DNA, the TCRdb D assignment of TRBD2 cannot be verified. Germline V gene sequence: CDR1 MNHEY, CDR2 SVGEGT. The CDR3 runs to 14 residues. The CDR3 reads CASSSGLARHEQFF.

V gene TRBV28 combines with J gene TRBJ2-6. Germline V gives CDR1 MDHEN, CDR2 SYDVKM. The CDR3 has 14 amino acids. CDR3 sequence: CASRFRAGANVLTF.

The chain is built from TRBV29-1 and TRBJ2-1; with no DNA, the TCRdb D assignment of TRBD2 cannot be verified. In germline, CDR1 is SQVTM, CDR2 ANQGSEA. The CDR3 has 19 residues. CDR3 amino acids: CSVQGGYILAGVVHNEQFF.

The chain employs TRBV25-1 and TRBJ2-7; TCRdb's D call of TRBD1 is untestable without DNA. CDR1 and CDR2 (germline): MGHDK, SYGVNS. This CDR3 has 14 residues. The CDR3 sequence is CASSGGDRTYEQYF.

This chain uses TRBV4-3 with TRBJ2-6. This CDR3 contains 16 residues. Per germline, CDR1 LGHNA and CDR2 YSLEER. The CDR3 sequence is CASSQDWGTGANVLTF.

V is TRBV28 and J is TRBJ2-1. Germline V gives CDR1 MDHEN, CDR2 SYDVKM. The CDR3 is made up of 15 amino acids. CDR3 sequence reads: CASRPGRSSYNEQFF.

By frequency, this clonotype is medium-sized. This rearrangement joins TRBV7-6 to TRBJ2-3; without DNA, the TCRdb call of TRBD1 cannot be checked. The CDR3 contains 16 residues. The V gene's germline CDR1 is SGHVS and CDR2 FNYEAQ. The CDR3 sequence: CASSLDSMGRPDTQYF.

The chain has TRBV7-8 and TRBJ2-5. Per the germline V gene, CDR1 is SGHVS and CDR2 is FQNEAQ. The CDR3 sequence is 15 residues long. The CDR3 reads CASSLPRGIPETQYF.

This chain joins TRBV19 and TRBJ1-1. Germline CDR1 reads LNHDA; CDR2 reads SQIVND (reference sequence). This CDR3 region has 13 residues. The chain's CDR3 is CASSSVLNTEAFF.

The CDR3 protein is CASSLEPRQNTEAFF. The chain carries TRBV7-3 and TRBJ1-1; the D call from TCRdb, TRBD1, cannot be confirmed without DNA. Germline loops: CDR1 SGHTA, CDR2 FQGTGA. CDR3 length equals 15 residues.

The CDR3 sequence is CASSPGASEQYF. This chain uses TRBV13 with TRBJ2-7; TCRdb gives TRBD2 as the D gene, but with no DNA this cannot be confirmed. The CDR3 runs 12 residues. The germline V gene has CDR1 PRHDT and CDR2 FYEKMQ (reference sequence).

The genes are TRBV5-5 and TRBJ2-7; the TRBD1 assignment by TCRdb is unverifiable without DNA. Germline lookup yields CDR1 SGHKS and CDR2 YYEKEE (reference sequence). The CDR3 is 16 residues long. CDR3 in amino acids: CASSLFLGQRSYEQYF.

This sequence joins TRBV13 and TRBJ2-4. This CDR3 region has 13 residues. Per the germline V gene, CDR1 is PRHDT and CDR2 is FYEKMQ (reference sequence). The chain's CDR3 is CASSFGLVDIQYF.